This is a list of T cell receptor beta chains from one sample in a study of prognosis after radiotherapy for stage I lung cancer. TCRdb processed the multiplex PCR reads anew with MiXCR; each CDR3 protein has one entry. The sample lists tens of thousands of distinct CDR3 sequences, about a third occurring once. Specimen: PBMCs, collected before or after stereotactic body radiation therapy (not recorded which). These receptors were taken from a donor over 45 with non-small cell lung cancer. Both conserved end residues are part of each CDR3. A D gene is named only where the DNA matches it firmly. Rows may omit the clone size; those that give it use once, few, many or a size class.

j_call: TRBJ2-2; clone_size: many; v_call: TRBV29-1; d_call: TRBD1; cdr3_length: 14; cdr3_aa: CSVDRGLNTGELFF; cdr3_nt: TGCAGCGTTGACAGGGGGCTGAACACCGGGGAGCTGTTTTTT
j_call: TRBJ1-1; clone_size: many; v_call: TRBV20-1; d_call: -; cdr3_length: 15; cdr3_aa: CSARDQGGANTEAFF; cdr3_nt: TGCAGTGCTAGAGATCAGGGAGGTGCGAACACTGAAGCTTTCTTT
j_call: TRBJ1-1; clone_size: many; v_call: TRBV30; d_call: -; cdr3_length: 13; cdr3_aa: CARSRDRLAEAFF; cdr3_nt: TGTGCCCGAAGCCGGGACCGATTGGCTGAAGCTTTCTTT
j_call: TRBJ2-7; clone_size: many; v_call: TRBV12-3/TRBV12-4; d_call: -; cdr3_length: 14; cdr3_aa: CASSLQESIHEQYF; cdr3_nt: TGTGCCAGCAGTTTGCAGGAGAGCATACACGAGCAGTACTTC
j_call: TRBJ1-1; clone_size: many; v_call: TRBV30; d_call: -; cdr3_length: 15; cdr3_aa: CAWSVTSTGNTEAFF; cdr3_nt: TGTGCCTGGAGTGTCACCTCGACAGGGAACACTGAAGCTTTCTTT
j_call: TRBJ2-7; clone_size: -; v_call: TRBV2; d_call: -; cdr3_length: 20; cdr3_aa: CASTPRVGRGRPLWRGEQYF; cdr3_nt: TGTGCCAGCACCCCCCGCGTGGGTAGAGGGAGGCCACTCTGGCGGGGCGAGCAGTACTTC
j_call: TRBJ2-1; clone_size: many; v_call: TRBV20-1; d_call: TRBD2; cdr3_length: 16; cdr3_aa: CSARDRSGRAYNEQFF; cdr3_nt: TGCAGTGCTAGAGATCGTAGCGGGAGGGCCTATAATGAGCAGTTCTTC
j_call: TRBJ2-3; clone_size: many; v_call: TRBV27; d_call: -; cdr3_length: 14; cdr3_aa: CASSDRDAEDTQYF; cdr3_nt: TGTGCCAGCAGTGACCGGGACGCCGAAGATACGCAGTATTTT
j_call: TRBJ1-1; clone_size: -; v_call: TRBV4-3; d_call: -; cdr3_length: 13; cdr3_aa: CASSLWDMGEAFF; cdr3_nt: TGCGCCAGCAGCCTATGGGACATGGGTGAAGCTTTCTTT
j_call: TRBJ2-3; clone_size: many; v_call: TRBV27; d_call: -; cdr3_length: 14; cdr3_aa: CASSIARFTDTQYF; cdr3_nt: TGTGCCAGCAGCATCGCGCGGTTCACAGATACGCAGTATTTT
j_call: TRBJ2-7; clone_size: many; v_call: TRBV6-1; d_call: -; cdr3_length: 13; cdr3_aa: CASSPPGLYEQYF; cdr3_nt: TGTGCCAGCAGTCCCCCCGGCCTCTACGAGCAGTACTTC
j_call: TRBJ2-2; clone_size: -; v_call: TRBV13; d_call: TRBD2; cdr3_length: 16; cdr3_aa: CASSLSGRGDTGELFF; cdr3_nt: TGTGCCAGCAGCTTATCCGGGAGGGGAGACACCGGGGAGCTGTTTTTT
j_call: TRBJ1-1; clone_size: many; v_call: TRBV6-2/TRBV6-3; d_call: -; cdr3_length: 14; cdr3_aa: CASSLRAGVTEAFF; cdr3_nt: TGTGCCAGCAGTTTGAGGGCTGGGGTCACTGAAGCTTTCTTT
j_call: TRBJ1-6; clone_size: many; v_call: TRBV3-1; d_call: -; cdr3_length: 18; cdr3_aa: CASSQAPRGAQVNSPLHF; cdr3_nt: TGTGCCAGCAGCCAAGCACCTAGGGGGGCTCAAGTTAATTCACCCCTCCACTTT
j_call: TRBJ2-3; clone_size: -; v_call: TRBV7-3; d_call: -; cdr3_length: 13; cdr3_aa: CASMELATGTQYF; cdr3_nt: TGTGCCAGCATGGAGTTGGCCACAGGAACGCAGTATTTT
j_call: TRBJ1-5; clone_size: once; v_call: TRBV6-1; d_call: -; cdr3_length: 13; cdr3_aa: CASSAFWDHPQHF; cdr3_nt: TGTGCCAGCTCCGCGTTTTGGGATCATCCCCAGCATTTT
j_call: TRBJ2-1; clone_size: many; v_call: TRBV20-1; d_call: -; cdr3_length: 12; cdr3_aa: CSARGLVNEQFF; cdr3_nt: TGCAGTGCTAGAGGTTTAGTGAATGAGCAGTTCTTC
j_call: TRBJ1-2; clone_size: many; v_call: TRBV19; d_call: TRBD1; cdr3_length: 16; cdr3_aa: CASGRGTGQGLYGYTF; cdr3_nt: TGTGCCAGTGGAAGGGGGACGGGACAGGGGCTTTATGGCTACACCTTC
j_call: TRBJ1-2; clone_size: many; v_call: TRBV27; d_call: TRBD1; cdr3_length: 13; cdr3_aa: CASSFTGGEGYTF; cdr3_nt: TGTGCCAGCAGTTTCACAGGGGGCGAGGGCTACACCTTC
j_call: TRBJ2-7; clone_size: -; v_call: TRBV6-2/TRBV6-3; d_call: -; cdr3_length: 14; cdr3_aa: CASSYGGAADEQYF; cdr3_nt: TGTGCCAGCAGTTATGGCGGTGCCGCCGACGAGCAGTACTTC
j_call: TRBJ2-3; clone_size: many; v_call: TRBV2; d_call: TRBD1; cdr3_length: 15; cdr3_aa: CASSENGQGYDTQYF; cdr3_nt: TGTGCCAGCAGTGAAAATGGACAGGGGTATGATACGCAGTATTTT
j_call: TRBJ1-2; clone_size: -; v_call: TRBV11-1; d_call: TRBD1; cdr3_length: 17; cdr3_aa: CASSSDSNRDRGNGYTF; cdr3_nt: TGTGCCAGCAGCTCAGACAGTAACCGGGACAGGGGGAATGGCTACACCTTC
j_call: TRBJ2-7; clone_size: -; v_call: TRBV7-2; d_call: -; cdr3_length: 13; cdr3_aa: CASSIHVSYEQYF; cdr3_nt: TGTGCCAGCAGCATCCATGTATCCTACGAGCAGTACTTC
j_call: TRBJ2-3; clone_size: many; v_call: TRBV5-1; d_call: TRBD1; cdr3_length: 15; cdr3_aa: CASSSAGQGYDTQYF; cdr3_nt: TGCGCCAGCAGCAGTGCGGGACAGGGGTACGATACGCAGTATTTT
j_call: TRBJ2-6; clone_size: many; v_call: TRBV6-1; d_call: -; cdr3_length: 15; cdr3_aa: CASSPGNSGANVLTF; cdr3_nt: TGTGCCAGCAGTCCCGGGAACTCTGGGGCCAACGTCCTGACTTTC
j_call: TRBJ2-7; clone_size: many; v_call: TRBV11-2; d_call: -; cdr3_length: 14; cdr3_aa: CASSSTGMRYEQYF; cdr3_nt: TGTGCCAGCAGCTCCACAGGGATGAGGTACGAGCAGTACTTC
j_call: TRBJ2-2; clone_size: -; v_call: TRBV12-3/TRBV12-4; d_call: TRBD1; cdr3_length: 18; cdr3_aa: CASSSRTGGFSNTGELFF; cdr3_nt: TGTGCCAGCAGTTCACGGACAGGGGGCTTTTCGAACACCGGGGAGCTGTTTTTT
j_call: TRBJ2-5; clone_size: -; v_call: TRBV19; d_call: TRBD1; cdr3_length: 16; cdr3_aa: CASSISGKGAFETRYF; cdr3_nt: TGTGCCAGTAGTATATCGGGAAAGGGGGCCTTTGAGACCCGGTACTTC